The rows below give T cell receptor beta chains drawn from one sample of a study of blood T cell repertoires in COVID-19. Here immunoSEQ multiplex PCR was the method, and the copy in TCRdb shows in-frame clones only, minus some. This repertoire shows 200,000 to 250,000 clones, around 88% found once; its top ten account for roughly 14%. Sample: PBMCs or T cells enriched from blood (not recorded which). The receptor source for this set is a woman in her 50s with acute COVID-19. Both conserved end residues are part of each CDR3. The D gene is left open where the match is weak. Clone size is not always given. Where it is, it says once, few, many or a class for expanded clones.

j_call: TRBJ1-2
d_call: .
clone_size: .
v_call: TRBV5-8
cdr3_aa: CASSWRGDYGYTF
cdr3_nt: TGTGCCAGCAGTTGGAGGGGAGACTATGGCTACACCTTC

j_call: TRBJ2-1
d_call: .
clone_size: once
v_call: TRBV14
cdr3_aa: CASSHKWGVHYNEQFF
cdr3_nt: TGTGCCAGCAGCCATAAATGGGGGGTTCACTACAATGAGCAGTTCTTC

j_call: TRBJ2-1
d_call: TRBD1
clone_size: few
v_call: TRBV5-4
cdr3_aa: CASSRRDRRYNEQFF
cdr3_nt: TGTGCCAGCAGCCGCCGGGACAGGCGTTACAATGAGCAGTTCTTC

j_call: TRBJ2-1
d_call: .
clone_size: .
v_call: TRBV18
cdr3_aa: CASSPQNYGRGDEQFF
cdr3_nt: TGTGCCAGCTCCCCACAAAATTACGGGAGAGGTGATGAGCAGTTCTTC

j_call: TRBJ1-6
d_call: .
clone_size: .
v_call: TRBV10-3
cdr3_aa: CAISEKGLLVYNSPLHF
cdr3_nt: TGTGCCATCAGTGAGAAAGGACTCTTAGTTTATAATTCACCCCTCCACTTT

j_call: TRBJ2-3
d_call: .
clone_size: few
v_call: TRBV11-2
cdr3_aa: CASSLEVSGFTDTQYF
cdr3_nt: TGTGCCAGCAGCTTAGAGGTTAGCGGATTCACAGATACGCAGTATTTT

j_call: TRBJ1-1
d_call: .
clone_size: .
v_call: TRBV7-2
cdr3_aa: CASSLGQLNTEAFF
cdr3_nt: TGTGCCAGCAGCTTAGGGCAACTGAACACTGAAGCTTTCTTT

j_call: TRBJ1-6
d_call: TRBD1
clone_size: .
v_call: TRBV6-2/TRBV6-3
cdr3_aa: CASSNTGTGAEALHF
cdr3_nt: TGTGCCAGCAGCAATACCGGGACAGGGGCCGAGGCCCTCCACTTT

j_call: TRBJ2-7
d_call: TRBD1
clone_size: .
v_call: TRBV9
cdr3_aa: CASSVSSGGYYEQYF
cdr3_nt: TGTGCCAGCAGCGTAAGTTCAGGGGGCTACTACGAGCAGTACTTC

j_call: TRBJ1-5
d_call: TRBD1
clone_size: .
v_call: TRBV28
cdr3_aa: CASSLWGGGTGNWQPQHF
cdr3_nt: TGTGCCAGCAGTTTATGGGGAGGCGGGACAGGGAACTGGCAGCCCCAGCATTTT

j_call: TRBJ2-2
d_call: .
clone_size: .
v_call: TRBV12-3/TRBV12-4
cdr3_aa: CASSLRDTGELFF
cdr3_nt: TGTGCCAGCAGTTTGAGGGACACCGGGGAGCTGTTTTTT

j_call: TRBJ1-1
d_call: .
clone_size: .
v_call: TRBV28
cdr3_aa: CASSYFPGNTEAFF
cdr3_nt: TGTGCCAGCAGTTATTTCCCGGGGAACACTGAAGCTTTCTTT

j_call: TRBJ2-4
d_call: .
clone_size: .
v_call: TRBV19
cdr3_aa: CASRPEGVIIQYF
cdr3_nt: TGTGCCAGTAGGCCCGAGGGGGTAATCATTCAGTACTTC

j_call: TRBJ2-2
d_call: .
clone_size: .
v_call: TRBV9
cdr3_aa: CASSGTLANTGELFF
cdr3_nt: TGTGCCAGCAGCGGGACTCTCGCGAACACCGGGGAGCTGTTTTTT

j_call: TRBJ1-1
d_call: .
clone_size: .
v_call: TRBV7-2
cdr3_aa: CASSSLWSLAEAFF
cdr3_nt: TGTGCCAGCAGTTCCCTTTGGAGTTTGGCTGAAGCTTTCTTT